This passage covers 30 T cell receptor beta chains from one sample sequenced in a study of blood T cell repertoires in COVID-19. Sequencing used immunoSEQ multiplex PCR; TCRdb keeps in-frame clones, though not all of them. The sample yields around 250,000 clones, about 91% seen once. Specimen: peripheral blood. The receptors originated from a middle-aged woman who had recovered from COVID-19.

V and J are TRBV11-2 and TRBJ2-3; 8 bases align to TRBD2. This CDR3 has 16 amino acids. The trim removed 0 bases at V and 2 bases at J, leaving 4 bases unmatched. Germline values: CDR1 SGHAT, CDR2 FQNNGV. Here the CDR3 DNA reads TGTGCCAGCAGCTTAGAGGCGGGAGGCCTCACAGATACGCAGTATTTT. Amino acid sequence: CASSLEAGGLTDTQYF. Supplemented by reference TRBV11-2 and TRBJ2-3, the full variable domain reads EAGVAQSPRYKIIEKRQSVAFWCNPISGHATLYWYQQILGQGPKLLIQFQNNGVVDDSQLPKDRFSAERLKGVDSTLKIQPAKLEDSAVYLCASSLEAGGLTDTQYFGPGTRLTVL.

The rearrangement uses TRBV7-9 and TRBJ2-5, with 11 bases aligning to TRBD2. Germline V gene sequence: CDR1 SEHNR, CDR2 FQNEAQ (reference sequence). The CDR3 length is 14 residues. Trimming took 6 bases from V and 4 from J; bases not matched to a gene: 4. This CDR3 is CASRLLAGGETQYF. In DNA, the CDR3 is TGTGCCAGCAGACTGCTAGCGGGAGGAGAGACCCAGTACTTC.

This clone was detected once. V usage is TRBV3-1 (or the pseudogene TRBV3-2) and J usage is TRBJ1-2; possibly TRBD1 for D (6 bases). CDR3 length equals 15 residues. V lost 3 bases to trimming and J lost 3 bases, with 14 bases between them. CDR1 and CDR2 (germline): LGHDT, YNNKEL (reference sequence). This CDR3 reads CASSQLWTADYGYTF. The CDR3 nucleotides are TGTGCCAGCAGCCAGTTATGGACAGCGGACTATGGCTACACCTTC.

The V and J genes are TRBV12-3 or TRBV12-4 and TRBJ2-7, with a weak D call TRBD1 (6 bases). The CDR3 covers 13 residues. V lost 7 bases and J lost 4, with 14 bases in between. The CDR3 DNA reads as TGTGCCAGCAAGCCGGGACACTCTTACGAGCAGTACTTC. Protein product: CASKPGHSYEQYF.

The chain combines TRBV19 with TRBJ1-2; maybe TRBD1 (6 bases). Trimming shortened V by 3 bases and J by 5 bases, and 16 bases separated the two germline ends. The CDR3 totals 15 residues. The V gene's germline CDR1 is LNHDA and CDR2 SQIVND (reference sequence). CDR3 in amino acids: CASSITGGGVYGYTF. As DNA, the CDR3 is TGTGCCAGTAGTATTACGGGAGGGGGAGTTTATGGCTACACCTTC.

The chain has TRBV3-1 (or the pseudogene TRBV3-2) and TRBJ2-7; D remains ambiguous. V was clipped by 4 bases and J by 3 bases, with 7 bases between them. The CDR3 length is 12 residues. Germline assignment: CDR1 LGHDT and CDR2 YNNKEL (reference sequence). The CDR3, as DNA: TGTGCCAGCAGCCCCTCGGTCTACGAGCAGTACTTC. Translation gives CASSPSVYEQYF.

The chain employs TRBV7-9 and TRBJ1-6; 7 bases are shared with TRBD1. Trimming cost V 1 base and J 10 bases; bases outside gene matches: 4. The CDR3 sequence is 14 residues long. Germline CDR1 reads SEHNR; CDR2 reads FQNEAQ (reference sequence). This chain's CDR3 is CASSLEGAGSPLHF. CDR3 DNA: TGTGCCAGCAGCTTAGAGGGGGCTGGCTCACCCCTCCACTTT.

The chain carries TRBV5-1 and TRBJ1-1; maybe TRBD1 (6 bases). V was cut by 3 bases and J by 4 bases, with 10 bases left in between. This CDR3 has 13 amino acids. Germline CDR1 and CDR2: SGHRS and YFSETQ. The CDR3 sequence: CASSSRGSTEAFF. Here the CDR3 DNA reads TGCGCCAGCAGCTCCAGGGGCTCCACTGAAGCTTTCTTT.

As DNA, the CDR3 is TGTGCCAGCAGCCCACAGGATACAGATACGCAGTATTTT. The encoded protein is CASSPQDTDTQYF. The chain carries TRBV28 and TRBJ2-3; a possible D gene is TRBD1 (5 bases). Trimming removed 6 bases from V and 3 bases from J, with 10 bases in between. Germline V gene data show CDR1 as MDHEN and CDR2 as SYDVKM. CDR3 length: 13 amino acids.

A few counts support this clone. J is TRBJ2-1 and V is TRBV5-1, with 12 bases fitting TRBD1. Germline V gives CDR1 SGHRS, CDR2 YFSETQ. V trimming: 4 bases; J trimming: 7 bases; junction bases outside the gene matches: 6. This CDR3 contains 15 residues. The CDR3 is CASSHGTGGVNEQFF. CDR3 DNA: TGCGCCAGCAGCCACGGGACAGGGGGCGTGAATGAGCAGTTCTTC.

This clone was detected only once. The chain employs TRBV5-3 and TRBJ1-2; D is uncertain. TRBV5-3 is known as an ORF, though its function is uncertain. This CDR3 has 14 amino acids. V lost 4 bases to trimming and J lost 4 bases, with 14 bases between them. The CDR3 protein is CARSRVIPLYGYTF. For the CDR3, the DNA is TGTGCCAGAAGCAGAGTTATACCCCTCTATGGCTACACCTTC.

V and J are TRBV7-2 and TRBJ2-7; tentatively, D is TRBD2 (5 bases). Trimming stripped 3 bases from V and 3 bases from J, with 12 bases between. CDR3 length: 14 residues. Per the germline V gene, CDR1 is SGHTA and CDR2 is FQGNSA. CDR3 coding DNA: TGTGCCAGCAGCTTCGGATCGGGAAGCTACGAGCAGTACGTC. Translation: CASSFGSGSYEQYV.

The chain carries TRBV15 and TRBJ1-6; D is ambiguous. Germline values: CDR1 LNHNV, CDR2 YYDKDF (reference sequence). The ends were cut back, 0 bases at V and 8 bases at J, with 8 bases in the middle. This CDR3 spans 14 amino acids. Here the CDR3 reads CATSRDHMDSPLHF. Written as DNA, the CDR3 is TGTGCCACCAGCAGAGACCACATGGATTCACCCCTCCACTTT.

The J gene is TRBJ2-6, the V gene TRBV7-9; 7 bases line up with TRBD1. J was trimmed by 0 bases and V by 3 bases; bases with no gene match: 5. Germline V gene lookup returns CDR1 SEHNR and CDR2 FQNEAQ (reference sequence). This CDR3 contains 17 residues. The CDR3 bases are TGTGCCAGCAGCTTCGACAGGGTCTACTCTGGGGCCAACGTCCTGACTTTC. This sequence encodes CASSFDRVYSGANVLTF.

The chain couples TRBV4-2 to TRBJ1-2; D gene ambiguous. The V end lost 0 bases, the J end lost 6 bases, and 14 bases lay between the germline ends. The CDR3 loop spans 15 amino acids. The germline V gene has CDR1 LGHNA and CDR2 YNFKEQ. The CDR3 here is CASSQEVAGLHGYTF. Written as DNA, the CDR3 is TGTGCCAGCAGCCAAGAAGTTGCCGGGTTGCATGGCTACACCTTC.

The V call is TRBV6-1, the J call TRBJ1-4, with a tentative D call TRBD1 (5 bases). Looked up from germline, CDR1 is MNHNS and CDR2 is SASEGT. The CDR3 spans 15 residues. V gave up 0 bases and J gave up 4 bases, with 9 bases separating them. CDR3 nucleotides: TGTGCCAGCAGTGAAGCGACAGATAATAATGAAAAACTGTTTTTT. Translated, it gives CASSEATDNNEKLFF.

This clone appeared once. V usage is TRBV28 and J usage is TRBJ2-5; 12 positions match TRBD2. This CDR3 comprises 20 residues. V gave up 6 bases and J gave up 1 base; unmatched junction bases: 18. In germline, CDR1 is MDHEN, CDR2 SYDVKM. The CDR3 protein is CASSQVRYQLAGGLQETQYF. Written as DNA, the CDR3 is TGTGCCAGCAGCCAGGTTAGGTATCAGCTAGCGGGGGGGCTCCAAGAGACCCAGTACTTC. Complete variable domain (other parts from reference TRBV28 and TRBJ2-5): DVKVTQSSRYLVKRTGEKVFLECVQDMDHENMFWYRQDPGLGLRLIYFSYDVKMKEKGDIPEGYSVSREKKERFSLILESASTNQTSMYLCASSQVRYQLAGGLQETQYFGPGTRLLVL.

This clone occurred once. V and J are TRBV7-2 and TRBJ2-2, with TRBD2 matching over 9 bases. CDR3 length equals 17 residues. After removal of 1 base from V and 5 bases from J, the junction contained 8 bases not matched to a gene. CDR1 and CDR2 from the germline V gene are SGHTA and FQGNSA. The CDR3 nucleotides read TGTGCCAGCAGCTTAGGGATTAGCGGGAGTCGAACCGGGGAGCTGTTTTTT. Its translation is CASSLGISGSRTGELFF.

The chain recombines TRBV4-3 with TRBJ2-1; TRBD2 agrees at 10 bases. From germline, CDR1 is LGHNA and CDR2 YSLEER. Losses at the gene ends were 5 bases for V and 7 bases for J; bases not matched to a gene: 14. The CDR3 is 17 residues long. CDR3 coding DNA: TGCGCCAGCAGCACCTTGGGTACTAGCGGGACAAGTAATGAGCAGTTCTTC. It encodes CASSTLGTSGTSNEQFF.

This clone has only one observation. The rearrangement links TRBV11-3 to TRBJ1-4; D remains ambiguous. Germline V gene data show CDR1 as SGHNT and CDR2 as YENEEA. The ends were cut back, 5 bases at V and 7 bases at J, with 11 bases in the middle. There are 13 residues in the CDR3. CDR3 DNA sequence: TGTGCCAGCAGCAGCGCGTACGCTGAAAAACTGTTTTTT. Amino acid sequence: CASSSAYAEKLFF. Together with reference TRBV11-3 and TRBJ1-4, the CDR3 gives the full variable domain: EAGVVQSPRYKIIEKKQPVAFWCNPISGHNTLYWYLQNLGQGPELLIRYENEEAVDDSQLPKDRFSAERLKGVDSTLKIQPAELGDSAVYLCASSSAYAEKLFFGSGTQLSVL.

The CDR3 reads CASSQAQGAQGYTF. CDR3 nucleotides: TGTGCCAGCAGCCAGGCTCAGGGGGCGCAGGGCTACACCTTC. The V gene is TRBV4-2, the J gene TRBJ1-2; TRBD1 agrees at 8 bases. J was trimmed by 8 bases and V by 3 bases; bases with no gene match: 8. This CDR3 contains 14 residues. The germline gives CDR1 LGHNA, CDR2 YNFKEQ.

The chain has TRBV19 and TRBJ2-1; TRBD2 matches at 7 bases. Trimming took 6 bases from V and 9 from J; bases not matched to a gene: 14. This CDR3 has 15 residues. CDR1 and CDR2 from the germline V gene are LNHDA and SQIVND (reference sequence). The CDR3 DNA is TGTGCCAGTAGCCCGTCGGCGGGAGTAGGTGTTGAGCAGTTCTTC. Translated, it gives CASSPSAGVGVEQFF.

This chain connects TRBV4-3 to TRBJ2-6; a weak D match, TRBD1 (5 bases). This CDR3 has 16 amino acids. The ends were cut back, 0 bases at V and 3 bases at J, with 9 bases in the middle. The germline V gene encodes CDR1 LGHNA and CDR2 YSLEER. CDR3 DNA sequence: TGCGCCAGCAGCCAAGATCAGGGTGGTGGGGCCAACGTCCTGACTTTC. Residues: CASSQDQGGGANVLTF.

This clone was found many times. This chain joins TRBV4-3 and TRBJ1-1, with 8 bases identical to TRBD1. V was pared by 4 bases and J by 4 bases, with 8 bases of the junction left unmatched. The CDR3 has 15 amino acids. Germline V lookup: CDR1 LGHNA, CDR2 YSLEER. CDR3 DNA: TGCGCCAGCAGCCCTCAGGGGGCCGGGTTCACTGAAGCTTTCTTT. As protein: CASSPQGAGFTEAFF.

The sample holds one count of this clone. The chain has TRBV7-2 and TRBJ1-1, with D perhaps matching TRBD1 (5 bases). The CDR3 sequence is 15 residues long. Deletions cut 5 bases from V and 6 bases from J, with 19 bases between. Germline V lookup: CDR1 SGHTA, CDR2 FQGNSA. As DNA, the CDR3 is TGTGCCAGCAGCCCCATGGCTGGGGGGGTTTCTGAAGCTTTCTTT. It translates to CASSPMAGGVSEAFF.

The chain joins TRBV5-1 to TRBJ2-5; 8 nucleotides match TRBD2. Germline loops: CDR1 SGHRS, CDR2 YFSETQ. The CDR3 has 14 amino acids. The V segment lost 0 bases and the J segment 4 bases; nucleotides outside the gene matches: 2. The CDR3 region is CASSLAGGGETQYF. CDR3 bases: TGCGCCAGCAGCTTGGCGGGAGGGGGAGAGACCCAGTACTTC.

The rearrangement uses TRBV4-1 and TRBJ1-2; D might be TRBD1 (5 bases). CDR3 length: 13 residues. Germline loops: CDR1 MGHRA, CDR2 YSYEKL. V lost 4 bases, J lost 4 bases, and 10 bases lay in between. CDR3 sequence reads: CASSPQGGYGYTF. The CDR3 DNA reads TGCGCCAGCAGCCCGCAGGGTGGCTATGGCTACACCTTC.

The chain employs TRBV4-1 and TRBJ2-7, with 7 positions matching TRBD2. Trimming removed 0 bases from V and 4 bases from J; junction bases left unmatched: 6. The CDR3 contains 15 residues. Per germline, CDR1 MGHRA and CDR2 YSYEKL. CDR3 amino acids: CASSQEGGWNYEQYF. In DNA, the CDR3 is TGCGCCAGCAGCCAAGAGGGAGGGTGGAATTACGAGCAGTACTTC.

The V call is TRBV5-6, the J call TRBJ1-5, with 10 bases matching TRBD1. The CDR3 is 13 residues long. V lost 4 bases, J lost 9 bases, and 4 bases stayed unmatched. The germline gives CDR1 SGHDT, CDR2 YYEEEE. CDR3 coding DNA: TGTGCCAGCAGCCGGGACAGGGGCAGGCCCCAGCATTTT. Residues: CASSRDRGRPQHF.

This chain links TRBV4-3 with TRBJ2-5; TRBD2 aligns across 11 bases. Germline V gives CDR1 LGHNA, CDR2 YSLEER. Trimming removed 1 base from V and 2 bases from J; junction bases left unmatched: 0. This CDR3 region has 15 residues. The CDR3 loop reads CASSQGTSGQETQYF. CDR3 sequence (DNA): TGCGCCAGCAGCCAAGGGACTAGCGGGCAAGAGACCCAGTACTTC.